The 23 T cell receptor beta chains presented below share a single source sample, sequenced in a study of CD8 T cells in ankylosing spondylitis. Study results and caveats: One TCR beta motif, made up of eight or nine highly homologous variants, appeared characteristic of ankylosing spondylitis blood.

No antigen has been identified for these receptors. Each CDR3 protein gets one entry after TCRdb re-called the 5' RACE reads with MiXCR. The sample yields around 890,000 distinct CDR3 sequences, 12% seen once. The specimen was blood, either unsorted or a sorted T cell fraction (not recorded which). These receptors were obtained from a male donor with ankylosing spondylitis.

This clonotype has only a few counts. This chain links TRBV20-1 with TRBJ2-5; 8 bases line up with TRBD2. Losses at the gene ends were 0 bases for V and 5 bases for J; bases not matched to a gene: 8. The CDR3 sequence is 15 residues long. Germline V lookup: CDR1 DFQATT, CDR2 SNEGSKA (reference sequence). The CDR3 here is CSARDGGASLETQYF. In nucleotides, the CDR3 is TGCAGTGCTAGAGACGGGGGGGCGTCCTTGGAGACCCAGTACTTC.

The sample holds many counts of this clonotype. The chain carries TRBV29-1 and TRBJ2-3; D perhaps matches TRBD1 (6 bases). CDR1 SQVTM and CDR2 ANQGSEA come from the germline V gene. V was pared by 8 bases and J by 2 bases, with 17 bases between. The CDR3 extends over 14 amino acids. CDR3 sequence: CSIEQGPTTDTQYF. For the CDR3, the DNA is TGCAGCATAGAACAGGGACCGACCACAGATACGCAGTATTTT.

This chain connects TRBV18 to TRBJ2-5; 7 bases are a match to TRBD2. Germline CDR1 and CDR2: KGHSH and LQKENI. The CDR3 extends over 14 amino acids. V gave up 3 bases and J gave up 3 bases; unmatched junction bases: 4. The CDR3 sequence is CASSPAAGEETQYF. In DNA, the CDR3 is TGTGCCAGCTCACCGGCGGCGGGGGAAGAGACCCAGTACTTC. Together with reference TRBV18 and TRBJ2-5, the CDR3 gives the full variable domain: NAGVMQNPRHLVRRRGQEARLRCSPMKGHSHVYWYRQLPEEGLKFMVYLQKENIIDESGMPKERFSAEFPKEGPSILRIQQVVRGDSAAYFCASSPAAGEETQYFGPGTRLLVL.

This clonotype was detected many times. The chain joins TRBV10-3 to TRBJ1-1; D not resolved. The CDR3 sequence is 12 residues long. Trimming shortened V by 4 bases and J by 5 bases, and 8 bases separated the two germline ends. In germline, CDR1 is ENHRY, CDR2 SYGVKD. Here the CDR3 reads CAISGLRTEAFF. Here the CDR3 DNA reads TGTGCCATCAGTGGATTAAGGACTGAAGCTTTCTTT.

The CDR3 bases are TGCGCCAGCAGCCAAGCGGACAGGAGGAATCAGCCCCAGCATTTT. It encodes CASSQADRRNQPQHF. The rearrangement uses TRBV4-1 and TRBJ1-5; 7 bases align to TRBD1. CDR1 is MGHRA, CDR2 YSYEKL, per germline. Trimming removed 1 base from V and 4 bases from J; junction bases left unmatched: 4. The CDR3 consists of 15 residues.

This chain links TRBV2 with TRBJ2-1, with TRBD1 identical over 9 bases. V lost 6 bases and J lost 5; bases outside the gene matches: 8. Germline V gene data show CDR1 as SNHLY and CDR2 as FYNNEI. This CDR3 contains 15 residues. CDR3 DNA sequence: TGTGCCAGCAGGACCGGGACAGGGCCTAACAATGAGCAGTTCTTC. This gives the protein CASRTGTGPNNEQFF.

This clonotype was seen more than once but under ten times. The chain recombines TRBV7-9 with TRBJ2-5; no clear D gene. The CDR3 runs to 14 residues. Germline V gene data show CDR1 as SEHNR and CDR2 as FQNEAQ (reference sequence). V shed 3 bases and J shed 5 bases, with 13 bases lying between them. The CDR3, as DNA: TGTGCCAGCAGCTTGTCAGGATTTCGGGAGACCCAGTACTTC. Translated: CASSLSGFRETQYF.

This clonotype was recorded a few times. The rearrangement links TRBV6-2 or TRBV6-3 to TRBJ2-1; D may be TRBD2 (5 bases). V was shortened by 8 bases and J by 9 bases, with 11 bases between the two germline ends. In germline, CDR1 is MNHEY, CDR2 SVGEGT. This CDR3 has 11 amino acids. CDR3 bases: TGTGCCAGCGGTTCGGGATTTGAGCAGTTCTTC. It translates to CASGSGFEQFF.

V gene TRBV7-3 combines with J gene TRBJ2-1; TRBD2 matches 8 bases. The germline CDR1 and CDR2 sequences are SGHTA and FQGTGA. CDR3 length equals 17 residues. The ends lost 6 bases at V and 0 bases at J; junction bases unmatched: 10. CDR3 residues: CASSPHAGGYSYNEQFF. CDR3 in DNA: TGTGCCAGCAGTCCCCACGCGGGGGGTTACTCCTACAATGAGCAGTTCTTC.

This clonotype showed up just a few times. The chain uses TRBV5-1 and TRBJ2-5, with D possibly being TRBD1 or TRBD2 (5 bases each). CDR3 length: 14 residues. CDR1 and CDR2 from the germline V gene are SGHRS and YFSETQ. The V end was cut by 2 bases, the J end by 4 bases, with 12 bases between. CDR3 region: CASSFGAEGETQYF. CDR3 bases: TGCGCCAGCAGCTTTGGGGCAGAGGGAGAGACCCAGTACTTC.

The chain employs TRBV18 and TRBJ2-4; D call uncertain. The V gene's germline CDR1 is KGHSH and CDR2 LQKENI. CDR3 length: 14 amino acids. Trimming left V 0 bases short and J 0 bases short, with 3 bases between. The DNA of the CDR3 is TGTGCCAGCTCACCACCCTCAGCCAAAAACATTCAGTACTTC. Amino acid sequence: CASSPPSAKNIQYF. The entire variable domain, with the rest obtained from reference TRBV18 and TRBJ2-4, is as follows: NAGVMQNPRHLVRRRGQEARLRCSPMKGHSHVYWYRQLPEEGLKFMVYLQKENIIDESGMPKERFSAEFPKEGPSILRIQQVVRGDSAAYFCASSPPSAKNIQYFGAGTRLSVL.

The CDR3 DNA is TGTGCCATCAGTGAGTCACCCCAAGGGGTCAGCAATCAGCCCCAGCATTTT. It encodes CAISESPQGVSNQPQHF. This sequence joins TRBV10-3 and TRBJ1-5; weak D call: TRBD1 (5 bases). V was clipped by 0 bases and J by 1 base, with 13 bases between them. CDR1 ENHRY and CDR2 SYGVKD come from the germline V gene. The CDR3 loop spans 17 amino acids.

This clonotype has just a few counts. The V call is TRBV12-3 or TRBV12-4, the J call TRBJ1-1; D might be TRBD1 (6 bases). V lost 6 bases and J 8 bases, leaving 19 bases between the germline ends. There are 14 residues in the CDR3. The CDR3 loop is CASSIGLSGGEAFF. The CDR3 bases are TGTGCCAGCAGCATAGGTCTATCCGGGGGCGAAGCTTTCTTT.

The V gene is TRBV6-5, the J gene TRBJ2-2; 7 nucleotides line up with TRBD1. In germline, CDR1 is MNHEY, CDR2 SVGAGI. The CDR3 is made up of 17 amino acids. The V segment lost 0 bases and the J segment 4 bases; nucleotides outside the gene matches: 8. CDR3 in amino acids: CASSYSWTGPSTGELFF. Here the CDR3 DNA reads TGTGCCAGCAGTTACTCCTGGACAGGACCGAGCACCGGGGAGCTGTTTTTT.

This clonotype has just a few counts. The chain recombines TRBV12-3 or TRBV12-4 with TRBJ2-7, with TRBD1 matching over 8 bases. J was trimmed by 2 bases and V by 7 bases; bases with no gene match: 7. The CDR3 consists of 14 residues. CDR3 residues: CASNSRGRTYEQYF. CDR3 nucleotides: TGTGCCAGCAATTCCAGGGGGCGCACCTACGAGCAGTACTTC.

The rearrangement joins TRBV6-1 to TRBJ2-1; tentative D call: TRBD1 (6 bases). V dropped 8 bases and J dropped 10 bases, with 15 bases sitting between them. Germline loops: CDR1 MNHNS, CDR2 SASEGT. CDR3 length: 12 amino acids. The chain's CDR3 is CASGGGVREQFF. CDR3 nucleotides: TGTGCCAGCGGTGGGGGCGTCCGGGAGCAGTTCTTC.

This clonotype was seen more than once but under ten times. This chain connects TRBV11-3 to TRBJ2-1, with D unresolved. The CDR3 sequence is 15 residues long. Germline-derived CDR1 and CDR2 are SGHNT and YENEEA. Trimming stripped 5 bases from V and 7 bases from J, with 18 bases between. The CDR3, as DNA: TGTGCCAGCAGCCCCCCGACCGGTTTAAGGAATGAGCAGTTCTTC. Translating gives CASSPPTGLRNEQFF.

This clonotype was detected ten times or more. The chain has TRBV20-1 and TRBJ2-1; 10 bases are a match to TRBD2. The germline V gene has CDR1 DFQATT and CDR2 SNEGSKA (reference sequence). The ends lost 3 bases at V and 0 bases at J; junction bases unmatched: 11. The CDR3 has 18 amino acids. DNA of the CDR3: TGCAGTGCTAGGGGGAAGCTAGCGGGAGACCCCTCCTACAATGAGCAGTTCTTC. Amino acids: CSARGKLAGDPSYNEQFF.

In this sample, this clonotype turned up many times. One junction end does not reproduce the germline sequence, and a read error may be involved. The chain recombines TRBV12-3 or TRBV12-4 with TRBJ2-1; weak D call: TRBD1 (5 bases). This CDR3 is built from 11 residues. The CDR3 DNA reads as TGCGCCAGCAAGGGGTACAATGAGCAGTTCTTC. It codes for CASKGYNEQFF.

V and J are TRBV6-2 or TRBV6-3 and TRBJ1-6; D is ambiguous. This CDR3 contains 17 residues. The V end was cut by 8 bases, the J end by 0 bases, with 17 bases between. Per germline, CDR1 MNHEY and CDR2 SVGEGT. In nucleotides, the CDR3 is TGTGCCAGCTGTGGTTCCGACTATAGCTCCTATAATTCACCCCTCCACTTT. Its protein is CASCGSDYSSYNSPLHF.

The chain is built from TRBV18 and TRBJ2-1; 14 bases map to TRBD2. The junction had 9 bases not matched to a gene; V was cut back by 6 bases and J by 8 bases. The CDR3 contains 16 residues. Germline V gene sequence: CDR1 KGHSH, CDR2 LQKENI. The CDR3 sequence: CASSFGLAGGMDEQFF. DNA of the CDR3: TGTGCCAGCTCCTTTGGACTAGCGGGAGGTATGGATGAGCAGTTCTTC.

The chain links TRBV20-1 to TRBJ2-5, with a possible D match to TRBD1 (6 bases). This CDR3 has 14 residues. V lost 4 bases, J lost 5 bases, and 17 bases lay in between. CDR1 and CDR2 (germline): DFQATT, SNEGSKA (reference sequence). CDR3 protein: CSATLGTNSETQYF. The CDR3 DNA sequence: TGCAGTGCTACCCTCGGGACAAATTCCGAGACCCAGTACTTC.

This clonotype was seen only a few times. The V gene is TRBV7-8, the J gene TRBJ1-5; 7 nucleotides line up with TRBD1. There are 16 residues in the CDR3. Unmatched junction bases numbered 8, after V lost 5 bases and J lost 1 base. The germline V gene has CDR1 SGHVS and CDR2 FQNEAQ. As DNA, the CDR3 is TGTGCCAGCAGCGCAGAGGGACAGACAAGCAATCAGCCCCAGCATTTT. This sequence encodes CASSAEGQTSNQPQHF.